The next 32 T cell receptor beta chains were all read from a single sample in a study of OX40 agonist ivuxolimab in advanced cancers. Using immunoSEQ multiplex PCR, the repertoire was profiled, and TCRdb retains in-frame clones only, with some absent. The sample has about 58,000 clones; 88% are singletons. Sequenced here: CD4+ or CD8+ T cells sorted from blood, sampled in a trial of the OX40 agonist ivuxolimab. These receptors all come from an adult with an advanced solid tumor such as melanoma, head and neck, liver or kidney cancer.

The V gene is TRBV5-6, the J gene TRBJ1-2; 11 nucleotides align to TRBD1. CDR1 is SGHDT, CDR2 YYEEEE, per germline. This CDR3 spans 16 amino acids. V shed 3 bases, J shed 4 bases, and the junction held 8 bases outside the gene matches. CDR3 sequence reads: CASSSPGQGGGYGYTF. CDR3 nucleotides: TGTGCCAGCAGCTCGCCGGGACAGGGGGGGGGCTATGGCTACACCTTC.

This rearrangement joins TRBV28 to TRBJ2-3; TRBD1 might be the D (5 bases). CDR3 length: 13 residues. Trimming left V 7 bases short and J 4 bases short, with 12 bases between. Germline V gene lookup returns CDR1 MDHEN and CDR2 SYDVKM. The CDR3 DNA follows: TGTGCCAGCACCCGAGCACAGGCAGATACGCAGTATTTT. Protein: CASTRAQADTQYF.

The chain employs TRBV6-5 and TRBJ1-4, with 7 nucleotides matching TRBD1. This CDR3 is built from 14 residues. Germline CDR1 MNHEY, CDR2 SVGAGI. With V trimmed by 0 bases and J by 8 bases, 3 bases remained unmatched. DNA for the CDR3: TGTGCCAGCAGTTACTCTCCAGGGGGAGAAAAACTGTTTTTT. This encodes CASSYSPGGEKLFF.

The chain couples TRBV5-1 to TRBJ1-1, with 10 bases matching TRBD1. CDR1 is SGHRS, CDR2 YFSETQ, per germline. The junction had 10 bases not matched to a gene; V was cut back by 7 bases and J by 4 bases. The CDR3 is 15 residues long. For the CDR3, the DNA is TGCGCCAGCGGGACAGGGGCAGACAGAAGCACTGAAGCTTTCTTT. Encoded protein: CASGTGADRSTEAFF.

This clone was picked up one time. This sequence joins TRBV4-1 and TRBJ2-7; TRBD2 agrees at 13 bases. Germline assignment: CDR1 MGHRA and CDR2 YSYEKL. This CDR3 has 12 amino acids. V shed 6 bases, J shed 13 bases, and the junction held 6 bases outside the gene matches. The CDR3 loop is CASRGTSGAPYF. Written as DNA, the CDR3 is TGCGCCAGCAGAGGGACTAGCGGGGCGCCCTACTTC.

This chain uses TRBV2 with TRBJ2-3; 7 bases map to TRBD2. Germline values: CDR1 SNHLY, CDR2 FYNNEI. The CDR3 runs 14 residues. J was trimmed by 7 bases and V by 4 bases; bases with no gene match: 8. The CDR3 loop reads CASSVGSSGNTQYF. The CDR3 coding sequence is TGTGCCAGCAGTGTAGGGTCTAGCGGAAATACGCAGTATTTT.

CDR3 nucleotides: TGTGCCATCAGTGAGAATAGTCTGTCCGAGCAGTTCTTC. It specifies CAISENSLSEQFF. The rearrangement links TRBV10-3 to TRBJ2-1; D remains unclear. The CDR3 is 13 residues long. The V gene lost 2 bases and the J gene lost 10 bases, with 12 bases spanning the gap. Germline CDR1 and CDR2: ENHRY and SYGVKD.

V gene TRBV27 combines with J gene TRBJ2-3; 7 bases agree with TRBD2. The trim removed 9 bases at V and 1 base at J, leaving 7 bases unmatched. The CDR3 length is 14 residues. Per germline, CDR1 MNHEY and CDR2 SMNVEV (reference sequence). The CDR3 DNA sequence: TGTGCCAGTACCACCACTAGCGGCACAGATACGCAGTATTTT. This codes for CASTTTSGTDTQYF.

The chain has TRBV28 and TRBJ2-7, with 9 bases lining up with TRBD2. This CDR3 contains 15 residues. CDR1 and CDR2 (germline): MDHEN, SYDVKM. Unmatched junction bases numbered 5, after V lost 2 bases and J lost 3 bases. The CDR3 DNA reads as TGTGCCAGCAGTTTAGGGGCGGGAGGGGACTACGAGCAGTACTTC. Protein sequence: CASSLGAGGDYEQYF.

V usage is TRBV5-5 and J usage is TRBJ2-5, with D unclear. Germline CDR1 and CDR2: SGHKS and YYEKEE (reference sequence). The CDR3 sequence is 15 residues long. V lost 0 bases and J 1 base, leaving 10 bases between the germline ends. CDR3 nucleotide sequence: TGTGCCAGCAGCTTGGCCCCGTCTATCCAAGAGACCCAGTACTTC. It codes for CASSLAPSIQETQYF.

The V call is TRBV7-9, the J call TRBJ1-2; unclear D gene. The CDR3 loop spans 14 amino acids. Germline V CDR1 and CDR2: SEHNR, FQNEAQ (reference sequence). V was cut by 1 base and J by 2 bases, with 8 bases left in between. CDR3 nucleotide sequence: TGTGCCAGCAGCTTAGTAGCCGAGAACTATGGCTACACCTTC. The encoded protein is CASSLVAENYGYTF.

This CDR3 is CASSLIIAGGLKQFF. The DNA for the CDR3 is TGTGCCAGCAGCTTGATTATAGCGGGGGGTTTAAAGCAGTTCTTC. The chain has TRBV5-4 and TRBJ2-1; 10 bases align to TRBD2. Trimming cost V 1 base and J 11 bases; bases outside gene matches: 9. Germline CDR1 SGHNT, CDR2 YYREEE (reference sequence). The CDR3 length is 15 residues.

The rearrangement joins TRBV7-2 to TRBJ2-7, with a weak D call TRBD1 (6 bases). The germline V gene encodes CDR1 SGHTA and CDR2 FQGNSA. The V end lost 4 bases, the J end lost 6 bases, and 13 bases lay between the germline ends. The CDR3 covers 13 residues. CDR3 region: CASSSVGAGEQYF. CDR3 DNA sequence: TGTGCCAGCAGCTCGGTGGGGGCGGGCGAGCAGTACTTC.

The chain couples TRBV6-5 to TRBJ1-5; D is unclear. Trimming stripped 5 bases from V and 0 bases from J, with 11 bases between. From germline, CDR1 is MNHEY and CDR2 SVGAGI. This CDR3 is built from 15 residues. CDR3 amino acids: CASSRSGYSNQPQHF. The CDR3, as DNA: TGTGCCAGCAGTCGTTCAGGTTATAGCAATCAGCCCCAGCATTTT.

V usage is TRBV6-5 and J usage is TRBJ2-5, with TRBD2 matching over 12 bases. Germline V lookup: CDR1 MNHEY, CDR2 SVGAGI. Trimming removed 5 bases from V and 7 bases from J; junction bases left unmatched: 8. CDR3 length: 15 amino acids. This CDR3 is CASSRLAGGGWTQYF. The CDR3 DNA follows: TGTGCCAGCAGTAGGCTAGCGGGAGGGGGCTGGACCCAGTACTTC.

The chain carries TRBV18 and TRBJ2-1, with D unclear. V gave up 6 bases and J gave up 3 bases, with 6 bases separating them. Germline loops: CDR1 KGHSH, CDR2 LQKENI. The length of the CDR3 is 12 residues. For the CDR3, the DNA is TGTGCCAGCTCGCCGAACTACAATGAGCAGTTCTTC. Amino acid sequence: CASSPNYNEQFF.

The rearrangement uses TRBV4-3 and TRBJ2-1, with D uncertain. Per the germline V gene, CDR1 is LGHNA and CDR2 is YSLEER. Between the trimmed V and J ends, which lost 1 base and 6 bases, there was a span of 10 bases. The CDR3 has 14 amino acids. The CDR3 loop is CASSQVGPTNEQFF. The CDR3 DNA is TGCGCCAGCAGCCAAGTCGGGCCTACCAATGAGCAGTTCTTC.

The chain combines TRBV7-2 with TRBJ2-7, with a possible D match to TRBD2 (6 bases). The CDR3 extends over 13 amino acids. Germline V CDR1 and CDR2: SGHTA, FQGNSA. V was shortened by 3 bases and J by 5 bases, with 11 bases between the two germline ends. The CDR3 coding sequence is TGTGCCAGCAGCTTCCGGGGCGGGGACGAGCAGTACTTC. Its translation is CASSFRGGDEQYF.

V and J are TRBV30 and TRBJ1-6; D call uncertain. The germline V gene encodes CDR1 GTSNPN and CDR2 SVGIG (reference sequence). The CDR3 sequence is 15 residues long. V dropped 3 bases and J dropped 1 base, with 10 bases sitting between them. The CDR3 region is CAWRKEGSYNSPLHF. The CDR3 bases are TGTGCCTGGAGGAAGGAGGGATCCTATAATTCACCCCTCCACTTT.

The chain employs TRBV29-1 and TRBJ2-3, with D tentatively TRBD2 (5 bases). CDR3 length: 13 residues. With 4 bases removed from V and 3 bases from J, the gap between germline ends came to 11 bases. Germline CDR1 and CDR2: SQVTM and ANQGSEA. Here the CDR3 reads CSVGRRLTDTQYF. The CDR3 region has the DNA TGCAGCGTTGGCAGGAGGTTGACAGATACGCAGTATTTT.

V is TRBV28 and J is TRBJ2-7; maybe TRBD1 (6 bases). Germline V lookup: CDR1 MDHEN, CDR2 SYDVKM. Deletions cut 4 bases from V and 3 bases from J, with 10 bases between. The CDR3 is 13 amino acids. The CDR3 coding sequence is TGTGCCAGCAGTTCAGGACAGAACTACGAGCAGTACTTC. Translating gives CASSSGQNYEQYF.

The table lists this clone with a count of one. The chain has TRBV6-1 and TRBJ2-1; tentatively, D is TRBD1 (6 bases). Between the trimmed V and J ends, which lost 2 bases and 7 bases, there was a span of 12 bases. Germline V lookup: CDR1 MNHNS, CDR2 SASEGT. CDR3 length equals 14 residues. The CDR3 protein is CASSERGMTNEQFF. The CDR3 region has the DNA TGTGCCAGCAGTGAAAGGGGGATGACAAATGAGCAGTTCTTC.

The V and J genes are TRBV27 and TRBJ2-7; 12 nucleotides align to TRBD2. V was pared by 6 bases and J by 2 bases, with 5 bases of the junction left unmatched. CDR3 length: 15 residues. Germline lookup yields CDR1 MNHEY and CDR2 SMNVEV (reference sequence). As DNA, the CDR3 is TGTGCCAGCAGGACTAGCGGGAGCATTCCCTACGAGCAGTACTTC. It specifies CASRTSGSIPYEQYF.

This rearrangement joins TRBV5-4 to TRBJ2-1; 11 bases fit TRBD2. The V gene end was trimmed by 3 bases and the J gene end by 9 bases; junction bases not matched to a gene: 2. CDR1 is SGHNT and CDR2 is YYREEE in the germline V gene (reference sequence). The CDR3 has 13 residues. CDR3 in amino acids: CASSSLAGGEQFF. Here the CDR3 DNA reads TGTGCCAGCAGCTCCCTAGCGGGAGGTGAGCAGTTCTTC.

V is TRBV9 and J is TRBJ2-7; 12 bases match TRBD2. The J segment lost 5 bases and the V segment lost 3 bases, leaving 9 bases of the junction unmatched. This CDR3 spans 16 amino acids. Germline-derived CDR1 and CDR2 are SGDLS and YYNGEE. The CDR3 spells CASSGRLAGELDEQYF. The CDR3 DNA sequence: TGTGCCAGCAGCGGCCGACTAGCGGGAGAGCTAGACGAGCAGTACTTC.

V and J are TRBV2 and TRBJ1-1; D is ambiguous. Trimming took off 2 bases at V and 6 bases at J, with 10 bases between the two ends. CDR1 is SNHLY, CDR2 FYNNEI, per germline. This CDR3 contains 13 residues. CDR3 in DNA: TGTGCCAGCAGTGAACGGGTCATTGCTGAAGCTTTCTTT. It translates to CASSERVIAEAFF.

The rearrangement joins TRBV18 to TRBJ2-2, with a possible D match to TRBD1 (6 bases). From germline, CDR1 is KGHSH and CDR2 LQKENI. The CDR3 is 17 amino acids. Trimming removed 5 bases at V and 0 bases at J, with 16 bases between. CDR3 DNA sequence: TGTGCCAGCTCATTCTACCCAGGGGCCGCGAACACCGGGGAGCTGTTTTTT. This gives the protein CASSFYPGAANTGELFF.

The genes are TRBV4-2 and TRBJ2-1, with 8 nucleotides matching TRBD2. The CDR3 contains 16 residues. V dropped 6 bases and J dropped 9; count of bases not matched to a gene: 16. Germline loops: CDR1 LGHNA, CDR2 YNFKEQ. The CDR3 is CASSSTGGGKRAEQFF. The CDR3 nucleotides are TGTGCCAGCAGTTCGACCGGGGGGGGAAAAAGGGCTGAGCAGTTCTTC.

DNA of the CDR3: TGCGCCAGCAGCCAAGGGGACAGGGGGATAGATGGCTACACCTTC. It codes for CASSQGDRGIDGYTF. The chain has TRBV4-1 and TRBJ1-2, with TRBD1 identical over 11 bases. Germline CDR1 reads MGHRA; CDR2 reads YSYEKL. CDR3 length: 15 residues. V dropped 1 base and J dropped 6; count of bases not matched to a gene: 4.

The rearrangement joins TRBV6-1 to TRBJ2-1; no definite D call. The CDR3 is 16 amino acids. Trimming cost V 4 bases and J 4 bases, with 17 bases left between them. CDR1 and CDR2 (germline): MNHNS, SASEGT. CDR3 region: CASSVLTTNFYNEQFF. The CDR3 DNA reads TGTGCCAGCAGTGTGCTAACTACTAACTTTTACAATGAGCAGTTCTTC.

The chain recombines TRBV18 with TRBJ2-1; perhaps TRBD2 as D (5 bases). The CDR3 is 16 residues long. Trimming cost V 6 bases and J 2 bases, with 17 bases left between them. Germline CDR1 reads KGHSH; CDR2 reads LQKENI. The CDR3 nucleotides are TGTGCCAGCTCCAAGTTGGACTCCCATCCCTACAATGAGCAGTTCTTC. It codes for CASSKLDSHPYNEQFF.

The gene calls are TRBV6-1 and TRBJ2-7, with D possibly TRBD1 on 6 matching bases. Deletions cut 1 base from V and 6 bases from J, with 16 bases between. In germline, CDR1 is MNHNS, CDR2 SASEGT. CDR3 length: 15 residues. CDR3 residues: CASSEGLLGGFEQYF. The CDR3 DNA reads as TGTGCCAGCAGTGAAGGGCTGCTAGGGGGTTTCGAGCAGTACTTC.